The 18 T cell receptor beta chains below come from one sample, sequenced in a study of T cells in Graves' hyperthyroidism and ophthalmopathy. RNA transcripts gave rise to amplified TCR beta CDR3 regions. A set of HTBI primers served as the primers for a first-round RT-PCR of the TCR CDR3. TCRdb fed the multiplex PCR reads into MiXCR, producing one record per CDR3 protein. The sample comprises hundreds of thousands of distinct CDR3 sequences, roughly a third of which are singletons, and around 32% rests with the top ten. Sequencing was carried out using blood. These receptors were taken from a woman aged 40 to 50 with Graves' hyperthyroidism.

This clonotype was observed a handful of times. The chain couples TRBV11-2 to TRBJ1-6; the D is unclear. Germline V lookup: CDR1 SGHAT, CDR2 FQNNGV. CDR3 length: 16 amino acids. Trimming left V 4 bases short and J 6 bases short, with 16 bases between. CDR3 nucleotides: TGTGCCAGCAGCTCCCGACCTCAGACTAGTAATTCACCCCTCCACTTT. It specifies CASSSRPQTSNSPLHF. Together with reference TRBV11-2 and TRBJ1-6, the CDR3 gives the full variable domain: EAGVAQSPRYKIIEKRQSVAFWCNPISGHATLYWYQQILGQGPKLLIQFQNNGVVDDSQLPKDRFSAERLKGVDSTLKIQPAKLEDSAVYLCASSSRPQTSNSPLHFGNGTRLTVT.

This clonotype was observed a handful of times. At one of its ends the junction is not consistent with the germline gene, which may arise from a read error. The rearrangement uses TRBV7-7 and TRBJ2-3; 7 bases agree with TRBD1. Looked up from germline, CDR1 is SSHAT and CDR2 is FNYEAQ (reference sequence). This CDR3 region has 14 residues. The CDR3 DNA reads as TGTGCTAGCAGCCGACAGGGTAGCACAGATACGCAGTATTTT. Translating it yields CASSRQGSTDTQYF.

The gene calls are TRBV29-1 and TRBJ2-7; D perhaps matches TRBD2 (5 bases). Trimming removed 6 bases at V and 3 bases at J, with 15 bases between. The CDR3 length is 13 residues. In germline, CDR1 is SQVTM, CDR2 ANQGSEA. The CDR3 coding sequence is TGCAGCGTAGGGCGGGTTGACGACTACGAGCAGTACTTC. Its translation: CSVGRVDDYEQYF.

CDR3 sequence (DNA): TGCAGTGCCGAGAGGGCAGGGGGCCTCGAGCAGTACTTC. It codes for CSAERAGGLEQYF. The chain combines TRBV20-1 with TRBJ2-7; 8 bases align to TRBD1. Germline V gives CDR1 DFQATT, CDR2 SNEGSKA (reference sequence). This CDR3 has 13 amino acids. V lost 6 bases to trimming and J lost 6 bases; unmatched junction nucleotides: 10.

This clonotype was recorded many times. CDR3 protein: CASSDSTLPFF. In DNA, the CDR3 is TGTGCCAGCAGTGACTCGACACTCCCATTTTTT. The rearrangement joins TRBV2 to TRBJ1-4; D not certain. The ends were cut back, 3 bases at V and 17 bases at J, with 13 bases in the middle. CDR3 length equals 11 residues. From germline, CDR1 is SNHLY and CDR2 FYNNEI.

The V call is TRBV5-6, the J call TRBJ1-1; TRBD1 is a possible D gene (5 bases). V shed 8 bases and J shed 0 bases, with 20 bases lying between them. This CDR3 is 16 amino acids long. Germline V gene sequence: CDR1 SGHDT, CDR2 YYEEEE. The CDR3 sequence: CASSIRPRQLNTEAFF. The CDR3 nucleotides read TGTGCCAGTAGTATTCGTCCGAGACAGCTGAACACTGAAGCTTTCTTT.

This clonotype was seen ten or more times. The rearrangement links TRBV29-1 to TRBJ1-2; TRBD1 is a possible D gene (5 bases). Germline lookup yields CDR1 SQVTM and CDR2 ANQGSEA. The CDR3 is made up of 15 amino acids. V lost 3 bases, J lost 2 bases, and 16 bases lay in between. The CDR3 sequence is CSVESWGRGNYGYTF. CDR3 bases: TGCAGCGTTGAGTCTTGGGGACGGGGAAACTATGGCTACACCTTC.

V usage is TRBV20-1 and J usage is TRBJ1-6, with 7 bases matching TRBD1. The germline V gene encodes CDR1 DFQATT and CDR2 SNEGSKA (reference sequence). V shed 0 bases, J shed 7 bases, and the junction held 6 bases outside the gene matches. There are 15 residues in the CDR3. The CDR3 nucleotides read TGCAGTGCTAGAGACCGGGACAGAAGAAATTCACCCCTCCACTTT. It yields the protein CSARDRDRRNSPLHF.

This clonotype has at least ten counts. The gene calls are TRBV7-3 and TRBJ2-2, with a possible D match to TRBD2 (6 bases). The CDR3 contains 14 residues. V was trimmed by 5 bases and J by 7 bases, leaving 14 bases between them. Germline V gene sequence: CDR1 SGHTA, CDR2 FQGTGA. CDR3 amino acids: CASSAGPSGGELFF. CDR3 DNA sequence: TGTGCCAGCAGCGCGGGACCATCCGGCGGGGAGCTGTTTTTT.

This clonotype was seen ten or more times. Germline and junction disagree at one end, which may indicate a read error. The chain is built from TRBV7-2 and TRBJ1-6, with D perhaps matching TRBD1 (5 bases). The length of the CDR3 is 18 residues. The V gene's germline CDR1 is SGHTA and CDR2 FQGNSA. This chain's CDR3 is CASSRLTGLSSYNSPLHF. The CDR3 nucleotides read TGCGCCAGCAGCCGACTTACGGGGCTTAGCTCCTATAATTCACCCCTCCACTTT.

This clonotype was seen a single time. This may arise from a read error, as a much more abundant clone is one base away. No conserved phenylalanine or tryptophan is present at the end of the CDR3, so a read error is the likely explanation. The chain recombines TRBV11-3 with TRBJ2-5; 9 bases align to TRBD2. CDR3 size: 16 residues. Germline trimming cut 5 bases from V and 1 base from J; bases unmatched to any gene: 8. The germline V gene encodes CDR1 SGHNT and CDR2 YENEEA. Here the CDR3 DNA reads TGTGCCAGCAGCCAAAGGGTAGCGGGAGTCCAAGAGACCCAGTACCTC. Protein: CASSQRVAGVQETQYL.

This clonotype was detected a few times. The junction and the germline gene differ at one end; a read error may be behind it. The V call is TRBV7-9, the J call TRBJ1-2; tentatively, D is TRBD1 (5 bases). CDR3 length: 14 residues. The germline CDR1 and CDR2 sequences are SEHNR and FQNEAQ (reference sequence). CDR3 sequence: CASSFDGGTYGYTF. CDR3 bases: TGCGCCAGCAGCTTCGATGGTGGGACTTATGGCTACACCTTC.

J is TRBJ1-3 and V is TRBV20-1, with D possibly being TRBD1 (6 bases). From germline, CDR1 is DFQATT and CDR2 SNEGSKA (reference sequence). V shed 2 bases and J shed 1 base, with 15 bases lying between them. CDR3 length: 16 residues. CDR3 in DNA: TGCAGTGCTAGAATCAGGGGCCGGATTTCTGGAAACACCATATATTTT. It translates to CSARIRGRISGNTIYF.

This clonotype was counted many times. The rearrangement uses TRBV20-1 and TRBJ1-2, with D unresolved. CDR3 length: 13 residues. Trimming shortened V by 3 bases and J by 8 bases, and 16 bases separated the two germline ends. Germline loops: CDR1 DFQATT, CDR2 SNEGSKA (reference sequence). The CDR3 nucleotides are TGCAGTGCTAGGGACCCCGTCCGAGGGGGCTACACCTTC. As protein: CSARDPVRGGYTF.

This chain links TRBV19 with TRBJ2-7, with 11 bases identical to TRBD2. Germline-derived CDR1 and CDR2 are LNHDA and SQIVND (reference sequence). The CDR3 consists of 16 residues. The V gene end was trimmed by 4 bases and the J gene end by 3 bases; junction bases not matched to a gene: 8. This CDR3 is CASSTSETSGIYEQYF. CDR3 sequence (DNA): TGTGCCAGTAGTACTAGTGAGACTAGCGGGATCTACGAGCAGTACTTC.

In this sample, this clonotype turned up a few times. This chain connects TRBV6-1 to TRBJ1-5, with D tentatively TRBD1 (6 bases). Germline lookup yields CDR1 MNHNS and CDR2 SASEGT. The CDR3 totals 16 residues. Trimming shortened V by 10 bases and J by 3 bases, and 22 bases separated the two germline ends. CDR3 bases: TGTGCCACCCAAGCGGGACCCAGGGGCGTCAATCAGCCCCAGCATTTT. As protein: CATQAGPRGVNQPQHF.

This clonotype was counted a few times. The chain carries TRBV6-5 and TRBJ1-3, with 7 bases that match TRBD1. The CDR3 totals 16 residues. Germline V lookup: CDR1 MNHEY, CDR2 SVGAGI. Losses at the gene ends were 5 bases for V and 1 base for J; bases not matched to a gene: 8. The CDR3 sequence: CASSRRDSNSGNTIYF. The CDR3 bases are TGTGCCAGCAGTCGCAGGGACAGCAATTCTGGAAACACCATATATTTT.

This clonotype appeared a few times. The chain joins TRBV4-3 to TRBJ1-1; D not resolved. CDR3 size: 14 residues. V lost 2 bases to trimming and J lost 3 bases, with 10 bases between them. Germline V lookup: CDR1 LGHNA, CDR2 YSLEER. The CDR3 loop is CASSQQRRDTEAFF. CDR3 bases: TGCGCCAGCAGCCAACAGCGACGGGACACTGAAGCTTTCTTT.